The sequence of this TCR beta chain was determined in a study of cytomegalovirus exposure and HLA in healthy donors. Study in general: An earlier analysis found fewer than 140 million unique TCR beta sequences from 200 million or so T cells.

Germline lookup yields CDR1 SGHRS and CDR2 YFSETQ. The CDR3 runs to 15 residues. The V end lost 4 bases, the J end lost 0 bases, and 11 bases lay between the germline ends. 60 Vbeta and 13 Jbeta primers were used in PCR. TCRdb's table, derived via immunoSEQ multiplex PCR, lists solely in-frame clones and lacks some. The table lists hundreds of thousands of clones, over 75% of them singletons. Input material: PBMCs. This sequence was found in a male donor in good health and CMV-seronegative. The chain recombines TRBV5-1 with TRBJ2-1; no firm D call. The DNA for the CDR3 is TGCGCCAGCAGCATCGACTGGAGCTCCTACAATGAGCAGTTCTTC. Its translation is CASSIDWSSYNEQFF.